These 15 T cell receptor beta chains originate from one sample sequenced in a study of T cell responses to AZD1222 COVID-19 vaccine. Measured with immunoSEQ multiplex PCR; TCRdb has only the in-frame clones, and not every one. The table has about 200,000 clones, 85% to 95% seen once; the top ten hold approximately 1%. The source material was peripheral blood, sampled 28 days after the second AZD1222 dose. All receptors derive from an adult who received the AZD1222 COVID-19 vaccine.

The chain has TRBV12-3 or TRBV12-4 and TRBJ1-2, with 7 bases fitting TRBD1. This CDR3 contains 13 residues. V was pared by 4 bases and J by 7 bases, with 6 bases of the junction left unmatched. CDR3 region: CASSSGDRSGYTF. In nucleotides, the CDR3 is TGTGCCAGCAGTTCCGGGGACAGATCTGGCTACACCTTC.

This rearrangement joins TRBV2 to TRBJ1-4; TRBD1 matches at 7 bases. The CDR3 is made up of 12 amino acids. The V and J ends lost 8 bases and 3 bases, in that order; junction bases with no gene match: 0. Looked up from germline, CDR1 is SNHLY and CDR2 is FYNNEI. Here the CDR3 DNA reads TGTGCCAGCGGGACAGCTAATGAAAAACTGTTTTTT. The encoded protein is CASGTANEKLFF.

The V and J genes are TRBV19 and TRBJ1-2; D remains ambiguous. Trimming stripped 7 bases from V and 6 bases from J, with 15 bases between. The CDR3 length is 13 residues. The germline V gene has CDR1 LNHDA and CDR2 SQIVND (reference sequence). This CDR3 is CASTPWMAHGYTF. In nucleotides, the CDR3 is TGTGCCAGTACCCCGTGGATGGCCCATGGCTACACCTTC.

In nucleotides, the CDR3 is TGTGCCAGCAGTTACCCCACAGCACGGTTGAACACTGAAGCTTTCTTT. Its protein is CASSYPTARLNTEAFF. This chain connects TRBV6-2 or TRBV6-3 to TRBJ1-1; no reliable D call. CDR3 length: 16 amino acids. The V gene's germline CDR1 is MNHEY and CDR2 SVGEGT. Trimming cost V 2 bases and J 0 bases, with 13 bases left between them.

This sequence joins TRBV6-6 and TRBJ1-6; D uncertain. V was trimmed by 5 bases and J by 9 bases, leaving 11 bases between them. The germline V gene has CDR1 MNHNY and CDR2 SVGAGI (reference sequence). The CDR3 is 13 amino acids. The CDR3 DNA sequence: TGTGCCAGCAGTACCCCCGAAGGTTCACCCCTCCACTTT. The encoded protein is CASSTPEGSPLHF.

This clone was seen once. The chain combines TRBV18 with TRBJ1-5, with 9 bases aligning to TRBD1. This CDR3 has 16 residues. Germline V CDR1 and CDR2: KGHSH, LQKENI. The trim removed 6 bases at V and 0 bases at J, leaving 6 bases unmatched. In nucleotides, the CDR3 is TGTGCCAGCTCCCCAGGGACAGGGATTAGCAATCAGCCCCAGCATTTT. Translation gives CASSPGTGISNQPQHF.

The chain carries TRBV9 and TRBJ1-2, with D possibly matching TRBD1 (6 bases). This CDR3 spans 14 amino acids. V was shortened by 3 bases and J by 8 bases, with 17 bases between the two germline ends. Germline V gene sequence: CDR1 SGDLS, CDR2 YYNGEE. CDR3 sequence reads: CASSAGTFSWGYTF. CDR3 coding DNA: TGTGCCAGCAGCGCAGGGACATTTTCGTGGGGCTACACCTTC.

The chain joins TRBV6-5 to TRBJ1-1; 7 nucleotides agree with TRBD1. CDR1 and CDR2 (germline): MNHEY, SVGAGI. CDR3 length equals 12 residues. The V and J ends lost 8 bases and 10 bases, in that order; junction bases with no gene match: 10. The CDR3 sequence is CASSRDSDLAFF. In DNA form, the CDR3 reads TGTGCCAGCTCCCGGGACAGCGATCTAGCTTTCTTT.

The J gene is TRBJ2-7, the V gene TRBV9; 8 bases line up with TRBD2. The germline V gene has CDR1 SGDLS and CDR2 YYNGEE. V lost 3 bases, J lost 6 bases, and 8 bases stayed unmatched. The CDR3 has 14 residues. This CDR3 reads CASSAPGLVSEQYF. CDR3 DNA sequence: TGTGCCAGCAGCGCTCCGGGACTAGTATCCGAGCAGTACTTC.

The chain joins TRBV14 to TRBJ1-6; unclear D gene. The length of the CDR3 is 16 residues. The ends were cut back, 3 bases at V and 6 bases at J, with 15 bases in the middle. The germline gives CDR1 SGHDN, CDR2 FVKESK. CDR3: CASSHSPGPSNSPLHF. CDR3 DNA: TGTGCCAGCAGCCACAGCCCGGGCCCATCTAATTCACCCCTCCACTTT.

The rearrangement uses TRBV7-6 and TRBJ1-5; unclear D gene. V lost 0 bases and J 3 bases, leaving 9 bases between the germline ends. The length of the CDR3 is 15 residues. Germline loops: CDR1 SGHVS, CDR2 FNYEAQ. CDR3 amino acids: CASSLASGFNQPQHF. The CDR3, as DNA: TGTGCCAGCAGCTTAGCGTCGGGGTTCAATCAGCCCCAGCATTTT.

This clone was counted once. The chain joins TRBV3-1 (or the pseudogene TRBV3-2) to TRBJ1-1; 9 nucleotides align to TRBD1. V was clipped by 4 bases and J by 1 base; unmatched bases: 22. Germline V gives CDR1 LGHDT, CDR2 YNNKEL (reference sequence). CDR3 length: 21 amino acids. In DNA, the CDR3 is TGTGCCAGCAGCCTAAACGCGCAATTCTATTTGGGACAGGGTAAGAACACTGAAGCTTTCTTT. It codes for CASSLNAQFYLGQGKNTEAFF.

The chain employs TRBV25-1 and TRBJ1-2; 7 positions agree with TRBD1. The CDR3 runs to 15 residues. Germline loops: CDR1 MGHDK, CDR2 SYGVNS. V lost 5 bases, J lost 2 bases, and 8 bases stayed unmatched. The CDR3, as DNA: TGTGCCAGCAGTCCCCTTGACAGGGCCAACTATGGCTACACCTTC. Amino acids: CASSPLDRANYGYTF.

The chain couples TRBV5-1 to TRBJ1-4; no firm D call. The V gene lost 0 bases and the J gene lost 7 bases, with 7 bases spanning the gap. The length of the CDR3 is 13 residues. Germline assignment: CDR1 SGHRS and CDR2 YFSETQ. CDR3 amino acids: CASSLEKPEKLFF. CDR3 in DNA: TGCGCCAGCAGCTTGGAAAAGCCTGAAAAACTGTTTTTT.

The chain recombines TRBV3-1 (or the pseudogene TRBV3-2) with TRBJ1-4, with TRBD1 matching over 9 bases. CDR1 is LGHDT and CDR2 is YNNKEL in the germline V gene (reference sequence). The ends lost 4 bases at V and 8 bases at J; junction bases unmatched: 5. The CDR3 sequence is 14 residues long. The CDR3 nucleotides are TGTGCCAGCAGCCGGGGGACAGGGAAAGAAAAACTGTTTTTT. This codes for CASSRGTGKEKLFF.